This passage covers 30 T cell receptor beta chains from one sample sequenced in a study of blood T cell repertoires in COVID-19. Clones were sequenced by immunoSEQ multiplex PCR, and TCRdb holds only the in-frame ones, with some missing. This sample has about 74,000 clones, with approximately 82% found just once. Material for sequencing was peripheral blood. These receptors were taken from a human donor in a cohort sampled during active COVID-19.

CDR3: CASSNTGTEAQHF. In DNA form, the CDR3 reads TGTGCCAGTAGTAATACAGGAACAGAGGCCCAGCATTTT. The chain couples TRBV19 to TRBJ1-5; maybe TRBD1 (5 bases). V gave up 4 bases and J gave up 11 bases, with 15 bases separating them. From germline, CDR1 is LNHDA and CDR2 SQIVND (reference sequence). There are 13 residues in the CDR3.

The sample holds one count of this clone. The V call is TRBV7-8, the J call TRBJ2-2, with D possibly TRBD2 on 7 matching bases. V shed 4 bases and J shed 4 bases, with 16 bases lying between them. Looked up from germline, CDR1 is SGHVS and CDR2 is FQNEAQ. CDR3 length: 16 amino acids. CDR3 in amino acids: CASSSPQGGGTGELFF. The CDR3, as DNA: TGTGCCAGCAGCTCCCCCCAAGGGGGGGGCACCGGGGAGCTGTTTTTT.

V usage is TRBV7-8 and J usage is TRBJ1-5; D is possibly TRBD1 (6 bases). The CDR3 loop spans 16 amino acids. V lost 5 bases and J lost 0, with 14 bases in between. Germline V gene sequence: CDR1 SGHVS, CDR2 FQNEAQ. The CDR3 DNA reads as TGTGCCAGCAGCCCCCTACAGGGAGATAGCAATCAGCCCCAGCATTTT. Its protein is CASSPLQGDSNQPQHF.

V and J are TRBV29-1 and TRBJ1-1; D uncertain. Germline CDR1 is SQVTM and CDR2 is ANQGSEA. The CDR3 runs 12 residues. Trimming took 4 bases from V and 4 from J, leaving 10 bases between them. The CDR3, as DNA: TGCAGCGTTGGATGGGGAGTCACTGAAGCTTTCTTT. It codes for CSVGWGVTEAFF.

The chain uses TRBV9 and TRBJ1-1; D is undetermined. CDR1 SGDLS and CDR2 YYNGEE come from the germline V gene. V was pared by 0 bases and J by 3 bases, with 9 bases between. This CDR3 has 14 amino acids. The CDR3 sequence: CASSVDSGDTEAFF. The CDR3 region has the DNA TGTGCCAGCAGCGTAGACAGCGGGGACACTGAAGCTTTCTTT.

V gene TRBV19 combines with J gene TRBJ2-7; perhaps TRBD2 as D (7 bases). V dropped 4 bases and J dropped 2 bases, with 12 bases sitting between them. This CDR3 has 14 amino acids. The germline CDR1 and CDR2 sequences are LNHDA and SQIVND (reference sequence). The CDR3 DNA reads TGTGCCAGTAGTACAAACGGGGGGCCCTACGAGCAGTACTTC. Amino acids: CASSTNGGPYEQYF.

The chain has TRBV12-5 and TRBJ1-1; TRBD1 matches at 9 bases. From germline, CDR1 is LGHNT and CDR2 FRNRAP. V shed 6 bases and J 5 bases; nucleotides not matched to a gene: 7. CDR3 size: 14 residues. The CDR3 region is CASGGGQGWTEAFF. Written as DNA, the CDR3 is TGTGCTAGTGGCGGGGGACAGGGTTGGACTGAAGCTTTCTTT.

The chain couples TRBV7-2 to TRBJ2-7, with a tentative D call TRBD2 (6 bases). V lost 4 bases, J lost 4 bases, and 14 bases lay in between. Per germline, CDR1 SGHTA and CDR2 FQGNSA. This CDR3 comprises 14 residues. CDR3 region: CASSSGTLTYEQYF. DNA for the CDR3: TGTGCCAGCAGCTCCGGGACTCTTACGTACGAGCAGTACTTC. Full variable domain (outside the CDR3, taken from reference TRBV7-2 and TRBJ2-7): GAGVSQSPSNKVTEKGKDVELRCDPISGHTALYWYRQSLGQGLEFLIYFQGNSAPDKSGLPSDRFSAERTGGSVSTLTIQRTQQEDSAVYLCASSSGTLTYEQYFGPGTRLTVT.

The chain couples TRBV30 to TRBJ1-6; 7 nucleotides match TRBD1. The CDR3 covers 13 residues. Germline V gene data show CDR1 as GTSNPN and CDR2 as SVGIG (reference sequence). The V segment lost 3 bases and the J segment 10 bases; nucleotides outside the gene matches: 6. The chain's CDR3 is CAWSVRQGSPLHF. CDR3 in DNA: TGTGCCTGGAGCGTCCGACAGGGATCACCCCTCCACTTT.

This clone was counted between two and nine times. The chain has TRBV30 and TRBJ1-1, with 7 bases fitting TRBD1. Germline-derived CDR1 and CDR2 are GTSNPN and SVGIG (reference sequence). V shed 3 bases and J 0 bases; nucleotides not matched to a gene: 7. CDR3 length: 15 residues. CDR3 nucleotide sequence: TGTGCCTGGAGAGCCCTACAGGGGATGAACACTGAAGCTTTCTTT. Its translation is CAWRALQGMNTEAFF.

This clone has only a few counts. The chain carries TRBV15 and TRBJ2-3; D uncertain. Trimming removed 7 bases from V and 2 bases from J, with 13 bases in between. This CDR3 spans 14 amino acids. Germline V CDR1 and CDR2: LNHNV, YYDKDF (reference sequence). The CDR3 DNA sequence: TGTGCCACCATGGAACTATTGACCACAGATACGCAGTATTTT. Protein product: CATMELLTTDTQYF.

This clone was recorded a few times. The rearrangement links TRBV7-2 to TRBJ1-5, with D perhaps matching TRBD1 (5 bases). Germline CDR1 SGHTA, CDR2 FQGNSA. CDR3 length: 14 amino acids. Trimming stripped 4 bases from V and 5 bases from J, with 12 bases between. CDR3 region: CASSWQGNDQPQHF. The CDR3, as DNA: TGTGCCAGCAGCTGGCAGGGTAACGATCAGCCCCAGCATTTT.

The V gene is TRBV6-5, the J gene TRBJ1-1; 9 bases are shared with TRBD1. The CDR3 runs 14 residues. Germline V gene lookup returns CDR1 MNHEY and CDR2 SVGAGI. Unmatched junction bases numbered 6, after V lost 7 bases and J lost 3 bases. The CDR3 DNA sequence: TGTGCCAGCAACACAGGGGGCATGGACACTGAAGCTTTCTTT. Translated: CASNTGGMDTEAFF.

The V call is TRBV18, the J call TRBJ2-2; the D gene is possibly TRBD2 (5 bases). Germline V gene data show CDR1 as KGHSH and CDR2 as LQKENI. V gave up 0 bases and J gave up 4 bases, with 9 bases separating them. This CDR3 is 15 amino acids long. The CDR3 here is CASSPPGSSTGELFF. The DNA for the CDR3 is TGTGCCAGCTCACCACCGGGGAGCAGCACCGGGGAGCTGTTTTTT.

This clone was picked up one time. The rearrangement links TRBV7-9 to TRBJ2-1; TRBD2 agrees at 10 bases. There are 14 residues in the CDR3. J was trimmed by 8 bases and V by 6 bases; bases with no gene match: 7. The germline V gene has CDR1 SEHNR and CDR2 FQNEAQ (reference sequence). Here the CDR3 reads CASSLAGAGDEQFF. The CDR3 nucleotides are TGTGCCAGCAGTCTAGCGGGGGCAGGGGATGAGCAGTTCTTC.

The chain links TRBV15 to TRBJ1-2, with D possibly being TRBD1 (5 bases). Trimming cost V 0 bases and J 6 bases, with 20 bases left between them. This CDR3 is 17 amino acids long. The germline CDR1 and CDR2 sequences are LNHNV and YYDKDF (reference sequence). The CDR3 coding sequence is TGTGCCACCAGCAGAGATGTCGTGGGGCTCGTTGGGAATGGCTACACCTTC. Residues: CATSRDVVGLVGNGYTF.

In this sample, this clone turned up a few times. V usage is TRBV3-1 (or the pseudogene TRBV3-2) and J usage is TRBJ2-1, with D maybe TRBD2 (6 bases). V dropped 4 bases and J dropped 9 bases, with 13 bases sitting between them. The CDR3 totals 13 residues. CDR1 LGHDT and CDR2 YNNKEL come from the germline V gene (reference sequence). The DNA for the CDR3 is TGTGCCAGCAGCCGCCTAGCGCGTAGTGAGCAGTTCTTC. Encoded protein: CASSRLARSEQFF.

CDR3 sequence reads: CASSYGPNTEAFF. In DNA, the CDR3 is TGTGCCAGCAGTTACGGGCCGAACACTGAAGCTTTCTTT. The V and J genes are TRBV6-5 and TRBJ1-1; D remains ambiguous. The CDR3 runs to 13 residues. The ends were cut back, 2 bases at V and 1 base at J, with 5 bases in the middle. Per germline, CDR1 MNHEY and CDR2 SVGAGI.

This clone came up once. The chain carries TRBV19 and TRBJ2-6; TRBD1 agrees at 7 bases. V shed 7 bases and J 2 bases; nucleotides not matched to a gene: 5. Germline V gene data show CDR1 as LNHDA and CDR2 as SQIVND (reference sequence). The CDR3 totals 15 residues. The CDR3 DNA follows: TGTGCCAGTAAGGGGGCTTATACTGGGGCCAACGTCCTGACTTTC. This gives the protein CASKGAYTGANVLTF.

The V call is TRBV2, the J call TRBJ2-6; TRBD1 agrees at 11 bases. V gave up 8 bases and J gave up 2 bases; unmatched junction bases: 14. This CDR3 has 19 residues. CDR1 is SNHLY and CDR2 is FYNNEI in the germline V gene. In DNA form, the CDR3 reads TGTGCCAGCGACAGGGGACAGGGGGGCGCGGGAACTGGGGCCAACGTCCTGACTTTC. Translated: CASDRGQGGAGTGANVLTF.

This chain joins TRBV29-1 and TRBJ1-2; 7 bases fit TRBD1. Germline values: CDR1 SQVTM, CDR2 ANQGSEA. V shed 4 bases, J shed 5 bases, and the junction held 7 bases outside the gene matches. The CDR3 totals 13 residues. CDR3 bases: TGCAGCGTTGGTGACAGGGCCCCTTATGGCTACACCTTC. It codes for CSVGDRAPYGYTF.

The CDR3, as DNA: TGTGCCATCAGTGTAGGCGGGGCAAATTCACCCCTCCACTTT. This gives the protein CAISVGGANSPLHF. V usage is TRBV10-3 and J usage is TRBJ1-6; D might be TRBD1 (5 bases). CDR3 size: 14 residues. Germline V gene lookup returns CDR1 ENHRY and CDR2 SYGVKD. V dropped 4 bases and J dropped 7 bases, with 11 bases sitting between them.

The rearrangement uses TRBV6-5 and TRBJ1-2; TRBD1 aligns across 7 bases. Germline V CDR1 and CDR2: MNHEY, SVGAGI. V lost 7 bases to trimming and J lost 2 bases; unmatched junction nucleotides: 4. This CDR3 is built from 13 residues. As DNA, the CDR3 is TGTGCCAGCACTATGGGACAGAACTATGGCTACACCTTC. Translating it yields CASTMGQNYGYTF.

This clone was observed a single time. The CDR3 DNA follows: TGTGCCAGTAGTATAGGGGGAACGCGGGTGAACACTGAAGCTTTCTTT. Translation gives CASSIGGTRVNTEAFF. The V gene is TRBV19, the J gene TRBJ1-1; D not resolved. CDR1 LNHDA and CDR2 SQIVND come from the germline V gene (reference sequence). There are 16 residues in the CDR3. V was cut by 1 base and J by 0 bases, with 12 bases left in between.

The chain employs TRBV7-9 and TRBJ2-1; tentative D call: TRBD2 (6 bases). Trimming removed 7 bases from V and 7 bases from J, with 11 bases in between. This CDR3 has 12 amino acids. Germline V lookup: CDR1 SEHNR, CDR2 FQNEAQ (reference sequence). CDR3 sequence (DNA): TGTGCCAGCAACCGCCGGGGGAATGAGCAGTTCTTC. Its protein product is CASNRRGNEQFF.

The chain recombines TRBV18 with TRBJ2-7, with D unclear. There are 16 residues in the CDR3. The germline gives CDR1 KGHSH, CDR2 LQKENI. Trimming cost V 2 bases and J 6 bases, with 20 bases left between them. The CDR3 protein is CASSPSVALRNGEQYF. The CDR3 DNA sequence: TGTGCCAGCTCACCAAGCGTGGCCCTCCGGAACGGCGAGCAGTACTTC.

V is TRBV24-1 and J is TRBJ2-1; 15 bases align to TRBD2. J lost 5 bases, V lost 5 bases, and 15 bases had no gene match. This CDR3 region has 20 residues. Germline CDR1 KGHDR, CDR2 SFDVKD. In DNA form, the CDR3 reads TGTGCCACCAGTGGAAGACAGGGACTAGCGGGGGGTTTTAGCCACAATGAGCAGTTCTTC. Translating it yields CATSGRQGLAGGFSHNEQFF.

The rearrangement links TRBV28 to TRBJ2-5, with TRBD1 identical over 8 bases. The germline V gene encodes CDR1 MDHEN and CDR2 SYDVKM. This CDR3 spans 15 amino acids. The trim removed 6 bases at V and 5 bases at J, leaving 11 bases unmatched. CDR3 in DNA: TGTGCCAGCAGCCGAACAACAGGGGGAATCGAGACCCAGTACTTC. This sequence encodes CASSRTTGGIETQYF.

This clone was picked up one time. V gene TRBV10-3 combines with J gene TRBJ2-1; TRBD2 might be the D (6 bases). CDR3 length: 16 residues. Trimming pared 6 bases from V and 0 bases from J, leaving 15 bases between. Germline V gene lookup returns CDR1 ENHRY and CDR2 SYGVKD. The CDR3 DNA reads TGTGCCATCAGGGCCCGAGGAGGGAACTCCTACAATGAGCAGTTCTTC. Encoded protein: CAIRARGGNSYNEQFF.

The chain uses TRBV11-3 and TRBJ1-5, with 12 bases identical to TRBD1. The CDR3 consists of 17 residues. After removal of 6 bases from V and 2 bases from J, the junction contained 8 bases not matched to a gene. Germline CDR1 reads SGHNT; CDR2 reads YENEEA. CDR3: CASSSGTGGNGNQPQHF. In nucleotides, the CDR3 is TGTGCCAGCAGTTCCGGGACAGGGGGCAATGGCAATCAGCCCCAGCATTTT.